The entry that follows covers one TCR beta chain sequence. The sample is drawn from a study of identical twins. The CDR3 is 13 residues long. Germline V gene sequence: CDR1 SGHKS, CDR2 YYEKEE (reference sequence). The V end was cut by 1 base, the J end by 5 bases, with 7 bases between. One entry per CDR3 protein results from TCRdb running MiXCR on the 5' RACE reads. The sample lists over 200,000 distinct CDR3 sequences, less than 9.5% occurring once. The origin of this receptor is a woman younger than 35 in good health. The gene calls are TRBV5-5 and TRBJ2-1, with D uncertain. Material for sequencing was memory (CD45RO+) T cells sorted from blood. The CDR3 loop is CASSLWGHNEQFF. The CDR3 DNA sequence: TGTGCCAGCAGCTTGTGGGGTCACAATGAGCAGTTCTTC.